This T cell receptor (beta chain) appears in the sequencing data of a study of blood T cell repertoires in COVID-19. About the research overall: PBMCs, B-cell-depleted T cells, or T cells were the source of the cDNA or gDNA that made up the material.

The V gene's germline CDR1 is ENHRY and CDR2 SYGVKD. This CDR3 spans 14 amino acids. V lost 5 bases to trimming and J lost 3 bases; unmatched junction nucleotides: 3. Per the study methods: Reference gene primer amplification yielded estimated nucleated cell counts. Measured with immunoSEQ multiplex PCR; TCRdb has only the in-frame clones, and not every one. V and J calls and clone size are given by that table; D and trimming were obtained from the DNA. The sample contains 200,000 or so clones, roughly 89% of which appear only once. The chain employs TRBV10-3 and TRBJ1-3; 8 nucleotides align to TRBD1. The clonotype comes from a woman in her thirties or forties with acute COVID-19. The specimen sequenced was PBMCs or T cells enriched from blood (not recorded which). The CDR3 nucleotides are TGTGCCATCAGTCTTGGGACAGGTGGAAACACCATATATTTT. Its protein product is CAISLGTGGNTIYF.